The source of this T cell receptor (beta chain) is a study of shared clonotypes between healthy human individuals. Findings of the study overall: Rarefaction exposed incomplete sorted-subset sequencing despite large depth. Larger estimated richness was generally seen in naive subsets than in memory subsets.

This clone showed up just once. Antigen unknown. CD8 memory combined CD45RO+ cells with CCR7-negative CD45RA+ TemRA cells. Each subset's genomic DNA was shared equally among a number of immunoSEQ plates. Sequencing was performed with immunoSEQ multiplex PCR; in TCRdb, only in-frame clones are kept and a portion is missing. The table has some 320,000 clones, around 87% seen once. This sequence originates from a man aged 18 to 30 in good health. The specimen was memory CD8+ T cells sorted from blood. The subset denotes: CD45RO+ cells pooled with CCR7-negative TemRA cells.

As DNA, the CDR3 is TGTGCCAGCAGTTTCCGGGCTCCTTCTAACTATGGCTACACCTTC. Residues: CASSFRAPSNYGYTF. This chain links TRBV27 with TRBJ1-2; D uncertain. The CDR3 length is 15 residues. Per the germline V gene, CDR1 is MNHEY and CDR2 is SMNVEV (reference sequence). The germline V and J ends were trimmed by 3 bases and 0 bases, with 11 bases remaining between them.